This TCR beta chain is from a study of Graves' ophthalmopathy and Graves' hyperthyroidism. Whole-study context: Researchers classed hyperthyroidism as stable given no ophthalmopathy within 18 months of follow-up.

The CDR3 contains 9 residues. CDR1 is ENHRY and CDR2 is SYGVKD in the germline V gene. RNA transcripts served as template for amplifying TCR beta CDR3 sequences. First-round RT-PCR employed HTBI primers, with a second-round multiplex PCR after it. Via MiXCR, TCRdb re-called the multiplex PCR reads, giving one row per CDR3 protein. The data hold around 1,000,000 distinct CDR3 sequences, with about 40% observed a single time. Specimen: peripheral blood or thyroid tissue (not recorded which). This rearrangement joins TRBV10-3 to TRBJ2-7; the D is unclear. This clonotype was sampled from an adult man with Graves' hyperthyroidism. The CDR3 region has the DNA TGTGCAGGGACCTACGAGCAGTACTTC. Its translation: CAGTYEQYF.